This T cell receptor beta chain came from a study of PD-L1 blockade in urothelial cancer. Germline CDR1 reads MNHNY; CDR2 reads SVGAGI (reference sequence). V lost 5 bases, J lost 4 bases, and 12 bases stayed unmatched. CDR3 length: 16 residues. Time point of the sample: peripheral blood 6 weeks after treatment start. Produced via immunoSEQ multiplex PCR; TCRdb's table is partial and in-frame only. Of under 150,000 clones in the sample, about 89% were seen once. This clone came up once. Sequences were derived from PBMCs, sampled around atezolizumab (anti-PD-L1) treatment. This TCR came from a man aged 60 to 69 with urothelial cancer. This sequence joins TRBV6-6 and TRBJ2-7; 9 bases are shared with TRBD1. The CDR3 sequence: CASSRAYGQGRYEQYF. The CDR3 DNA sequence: TGTGCCAGCAGTCGAGCCTACGGACAGGGGAGGTACGAGCAGTACTTC.